The next 4 T cell receptor beta chains were all read from a single sample in a study of blood T cells in healthy people across ages. The second PCR ran about 6 to 12 cycles with a sample-barcoded 5' primer and J-beta primers. Each CDR3 protein gets one entry after TCRdb re-called the 5' RACE reads with MiXCR. The sample records hundreds of thousands of distinct CDR3 sequences, roughly a quarter being singletons. The data were also submitted as part of a second study, on T cells of mothers and their children.

Specimen: blood. The receptor set was obtained from a boy aged 2 to 9 in good health.

This clonotype was counted at least ten times. The rearrangement links TRBV3-1 to TRBJ2-3, with D perhaps TRBD1 (6 bases). Per germline, CDR1 LGHDT and CDR2 YNNKEL (reference sequence). The V gene lost 3 bases and the J gene lost 3 bases, with 10 bases spanning the gap. The CDR3 runs to 14 residues. The CDR3 DNA is TGTGCCAGCAGCCAGGGGACACAGACAGATACGCAGTATTTT. Translated, it gives CASSQGTQTDTQYF.

The chain employs TRBV3-1 and TRBJ1-1; 9 nucleotides align to TRBD1. Germline V gives CDR1 LGHDT, CDR2 YNNKEL (reference sequence). The V and J ends lost 6 bases and 5 bases, in that order; junction bases with no gene match: 13. This CDR3 spans 16 amino acids. The CDR3 sequence: CASSRRTGVQGTEAFF. CDR3 sequence (DNA): TGTGCCAGCAGTCGAAGGACAGGGGTTCAGGGTACTGAAGCTTTCTTT.

This clonotype has only a few counts. The chain carries TRBV5-1 and TRBJ2-5; 7 bases align to TRBD2. The CDR3 has 17 amino acids. From germline, CDR1 is SGHRS and CDR2 YFSETQ. J gave up 4 bases and V 4 bases, and 16 bases lay outside the gene matches. DNA for the CDR3: TGCGCCAGCAGCCCGGGACTAACTGAGATGGGGGTAGAGACCCAGTACTTC. It translates to CASSPGLTEMGVETQYF.

V and J are TRBV9 and TRBJ2-2; D call uncertain. V gave up 6 bases and J gave up 7 bases, with 10 bases separating them. Germline V gives CDR1 SGDLS, CDR2 YYNGEE. The CDR3 extends over 12 amino acids. CDR3 coding DNA: TGTGCCAGCATGGGTAGCTTCGGGGAGCTGTTTTTT. Translated: CASMGSFGELFF. The variable domain in full, with the rest retrieved from reference TRBV9 and TRBJ2-2, is DSGVTQTPKHLITATGQRVTLRCSPRSGDLSVYWYQQSLDQGLQFLIQYYNGEERAKGNILERFSAQQFPDLHSELNLSSLELGDSALYFCASMGSFGELFFGEGSRLTVL.